This TCR beta chain was sequenced during a study of Tregs in tolerant kidney transplant recipients. Unstimulated Tregs (CD4+CD25+CD127-) and CD4+CD25- non-Tregs were sorted from PBMCs. The CDR3 sequence is 14 residues long. V lost 0 bases and J lost 3, with 8 bases in between. The germline gives CDR1 MNHNS, CDR2 SASEGT. Turning to this clone: Other DNA sequences in this sample translate to the same CDR3.

Sequenced by immunoSEQ multiplex PCR; TCRdb stores in-frame clones only, minus some. This repertoire shows about 240,000 clones, roughly 80% found once; its top ten account for around 0.64%. This chain links TRBV6-1 with TRBJ1-2; D is undetermined. The specimen sequenced was CD4+ T cells from blood. The sequence came from a human donor in good health. This CDR3 is CASSEAASHYGYTF. The CDR3, as DNA: TGTGCCAGCAGTGAAGCGGCCAGCCACTATGGCTACACCTTC.